This TCR beta chain was sequenced in a study of shared clonotypes between healthy human individuals. The run depth of the assay was deep. Sequencing used immunoSEQ multiplex PCR; TCRdb keeps in-frame clones, though not all of them. Counted here are about 1 million clones, about 74% occurring once; the ten biggest clones make up about 1.5%. The sequence derives from a man aged 18 to 29 in good health. The sample consisted of memory CD4+ T cells sorted from blood. Subset here: CD45RA-negative fraction.

The CDR3 region is CASSLSPGENYGYTF. Here the CDR3 DNA reads TGTGCCAGCAGCTTAAGTCCAGGGGAAAACTATGGCTACACCTTC. The chain combines TRBV11-2 with TRBJ1-2, with D possibly being TRBD1 (6 bases). V was pared by 2 bases and J by 2 bases, with 12 bases between. The CDR3 spans 15 residues. Germline assignment: CDR1 SGHAT and CDR2 FQNNGV.